The 14 T cell receptor beta chains listed next were all sequenced from one sample in a study of blood T cell repertoires in COVID-19. TCRdb's copy holds only in-frame clones and misses some; the assay was immunoSEQ multiplex PCR. The sample yields 250,000 to 300,000 clones, approximately 82% seen once. Sequenced: peripheral blood. Receptor source: a man aged 80 or over with acute or convalescent COVID-19.

The chain carries TRBV3-1 (or the pseudogene TRBV3-2) and TRBJ2-2; 10 bases are shared with TRBD2. CDR3 length: 15 amino acids. CDR1 LGHDT and CDR2 YNNKEL come from the germline V gene (reference sequence). Losses at the gene ends were 2 bases for V and 5 bases for J; bases not matched to a gene: 2. This CDR3 is CASSQLAGATGELFF. The CDR3 nucleotides are TGTGCCAGCAGCCAACTAGCGGGAGCAACCGGGGAGCTGTTTTTT.

This chain connects TRBV19 to TRBJ1-2; tentatively, D is TRBD1 (5 bases). Germline-derived CDR1 and CDR2 are LNHDA and SQIVND (reference sequence). The V gene lost 4 bases and the J gene lost 7 bases, with 19 bases spanning the gap. The CDR3 is 15 amino acids. In DNA, the CDR3 is TGTGCCAGTAGTAGGGCGCGGACATTCGTGGGTGGCTACACCTTC. The encoded protein is CASSRARTFVGGYTF.

This rearrangement joins TRBV5-1 to TRBJ2-3, with TRBD1 matching 9 bases. This CDR3 comprises 14 residues. The trim removed 8 bases at V and 4 bases at J, leaving 8 bases unmatched. CDR1 SGHRS and CDR2 YFSETQ come from the germline V gene. The CDR3 loop is CASRMGQGPDTQYF. CDR3 in DNA: TGCGCCAGTAGGATGGGACAGGGCCCAGATACGCAGTATTTT.

The chain recombines TRBV6-5 with TRBJ2-7; tentatively, D is TRBD1 (5 bases). CDR1 is MNHEY and CDR2 is SVGAGI in the germline V gene. CDR3 length: 13 residues. Trimming removed 4 bases at V and 2 bases at J, with 9 bases between. The CDR3 is CASSLQGTYEQYF. As DNA, the CDR3 is TGTGCCAGCAGTTTGCAGGGTACCTACGAGCAGTACTTC.

This clone appeared a single time. The chain couples TRBV2 to TRBJ2-5; TRBD2 agrees at 9 bases. The CDR3 is 16 amino acids. V shed 7 bases and J 1 base; nucleotides not matched to a gene: 10. Germline CDR1 and CDR2: SNHLY and FYNNEI. The DNA of the CDR3 is TGTGCCAGCACTCAAGATGTAGCGGGAGTCCAAGAGACCCAGTACTTC. It yields the protein CASTQDVAGVQETQYF.

The rearrangement links TRBV27 to TRBJ2-4; the match to TRBD2 covers 7 bases. The V segment lost 6 bases and the J segment 0 bases; nucleotides outside the gene matches: 5. CDR1 is MNHEY and CDR2 is SMNVEV in the germline V gene (reference sequence). This CDR3 contains 15 residues. DNA of the CDR3: TGTGCCAGCAGGGGAGGGTCCCTAGCCAAAAACATTCAGTACTTC. Translating gives CASRGGSLAKNIQYF.

This clone was counted a single time. The chain combines TRBV4-1 with TRBJ1-2, with 7 positions matching TRBD1. The germline V gene has CDR1 MGHRA and CDR2 YSYEKL. V dropped 1 base and J dropped 5; count of bases not matched to a gene: 4. CDR3 length equals 14 residues. The CDR3 sequence: CASSQVGQIYGYTF. CDR3 sequence (DNA): TGCGCCAGCAGCCAAGTGGGACAGATATATGGCTACACCTTC.

This sequence joins TRBV11-2 and TRBJ1-5, with D tentatively TRBD1 (5 bases). Germline V gives CDR1 SGHAT, CDR2 FQNNGV. V was shortened by 3 bases and J by 4 bases, with 10 bases between the two germline ends. CDR3 length: 14 residues. CDR3 DNA: TGTGCCAGCAGCTTCCAGGGTGGTAATCAGCCCCAGCATTTT. It yields the protein CASSFQGGNQPQHF.

The chain employs TRBV28 and TRBJ2-7, with TRBD2 matching 7 bases. After removal of 4 bases from V and 3 bases from J, the junction contained 12 bases not matched to a gene. Germline loops: CDR1 MDHEN, CDR2 SYDVKM. This CDR3 is 16 amino acids long. The CDR3 nucleotides are TGTGCCAGCAGTTCTCCCGGGAGGCCCCCCTTCTACGAGCAGTACTTC. Protein sequence: CASSSPGRPPFYEQYF.

The chain is built from TRBV5-5 and TRBJ1-6; TRBD1 is a possible D gene (6 bases). V was clipped by 3 bases and J by 7 bases, with 11 bases between them. Germline V gene lookup returns CDR1 SGHKS and CDR2 YYEKEE (reference sequence). The CDR3 totals 14 residues. The CDR3 loop is CASSSRTENSPLHF. In DNA form, the CDR3 reads TGTGCCAGCAGCTCTCGGACAGAAAATTCACCCCTCCACTTT. The full variable domain, its missing parts supplied by reference TRBV5-5 and TRBJ1-6, is DAGVTQSPTHLIKTRGQQVTLRCSPISGHKSVSWYQQVLGQGPQFIFQYYEKEERGRGNFPDRFSARQFPNYSSELNVNALLLGDSALYLCASSSRTENSPLHFGNGTRLTVT.

The rearrangement links TRBV2 to TRBJ1-4; 9 bases map to TRBD1. Germline V CDR1 and CDR2: SNHLY, FYNNEI. There are 15 residues in the CDR3. Losses at the gene ends were 6 bases for V and 4 bases for J; bases not matched to a gene: 6. CDR3: CASRRDRAYNEKLFF. CDR3 in DNA: TGTGCCAGCAGGAGGGACAGGGCGTATAATGAAAAACTGTTTTTT.

This chain uses TRBV4-1 with TRBJ1-6; D not resolved. CDR1 and CDR2 (germline): MGHRA, YSYEKL. The CDR3 sequence is 12 residues long. V was trimmed by 1 base and J by 10 bases, leaving 5 bases between them. The chain's CDR3 is CASSQVASPLHF. The CDR3 nucleotides are TGCGCCAGCAGCCAAGTAGCCTCACCCCTCCACTTT.

The CDR3 DNA is TGTGCCAGCAGGGCCCGCCGTTCCGGGGAGCTGTTTTTT. Protein product: CASRARRSGELFF. The rearrangement joins TRBV27 to TRBJ2-2, with D unclear. CDR1 is MNHEY, CDR2 SMNVEV, per germline (reference sequence). This CDR3 comprises 13 residues. V lost 6 bases and J 6 bases, leaving 11 bases between the germline ends.

The CDR3 here is CASRLTISYEQYF. The CDR3 coding sequence is TGTGCCAGCAGATTAACAATTTCCTACGAGCAGTACTTC. V gene TRBV11-1 combines with J gene TRBJ2-7; D uncertain. V gave up 6 bases and J gave up 1 base, with 10 bases separating them. The CDR3 loop spans 13 amino acids. Germline V gives CDR1 SGHAT, CDR2 FQDESV (reference sequence).